The 25 T cell receptor beta chains below all came from one sample that was sequenced in a study of blood T cell repertoires in COVID-19. The assay was immunoSEQ multiplex PCR, and TCRdb's table has in-frame clones only and misses some. The sample lists around 100,000 clones; approximately 90% were seen once. Sequencing was done on a sample of peripheral blood. These receptors were collected from a man aged 45 to 65 in a cohort sampled during active COVID-19.

The chain couples TRBV11-2 to TRBJ2-5, with 8 bases aligning to TRBD2. The CDR3 totals 17 residues. V was pared by 2 bases and J by 1 base, with 9 bases of the junction left unmatched. Germline CDR1 reads SGHAT; CDR2 reads FQNNGV. The CDR3 coding sequence is TGTGCCAGCAGCTTAAGAAGACCCGGGACTAGCCAAGAGACCCAGTACTTC. Translated: CASSLRRPGTSQETQYF. The whole variable domain, filled in from reference TRBV11-2 and TRBJ2-5, reads EAGVAQSPRYKIIEKRQSVAFWCNPISGHATLYWYQQILGQGPKLLIQFQNNGVVDDSQLPKDRFSAERLKGVDSTLKIQPAKLEDSAVYLCASSLRRPGTSQETQYFGPGTRLLVL.

The chain has TRBV6-5 and TRBJ1-6; tentative D call: TRBD1 (5 bases). The V gene's germline CDR1 is MNHEY and CDR2 SVGAGI. This CDR3 has 14 amino acids. The ends were cut back, 10 bases at V and 7 bases at J, with 17 bases in the middle. CDR3 nucleotide sequence: TGTGCCACCAGCGGGGGAATAAGGAATTCACCCCTCCACTTT. The encoded protein is CATSGGIRNSPLHF.

The V call is TRBV6-5, the J call TRBJ2-2, with unresolved D. The CDR3 is 11 amino acids. Germline-derived CDR1 and CDR2 are MNHEY and SVGAGI. With 7 bases removed from V and 5 bases from J, the gap between germline ends came to 5 bases. This CDR3 reads CASTQTGELFF. The CDR3 nucleotides are TGTGCCAGCACCCAAACCGGGGAGCTGTTTTTT.

The rearrangement links TRBV27 to TRBJ2-7, with 8 bases aligning to TRBD2. The CDR3 totals 18 residues. Germline V gene data show CDR1 as MNHEY and CDR2 as SMNVEV (reference sequence). V dropped 6 bases and J dropped 3; count of bases not matched to a gene: 19. CDR3 loop: CASSLVSFGGEVHYEQYV. In DNA form, the CDR3 reads TGTGCCAGCAGCCTGGTAAGTTTCGGGGGGGAAGTTCACTACGAGCAGTACGTC.

The chain employs TRBV10-2 and TRBJ2-3; D unclear. V lost 7 bases to trimming and J lost 0 bases, with 8 bases between them. Germline V lookup: CDR1 WSHSY, CDR2 SAAADI. CDR3 length: 13 residues. The CDR3 loop reads CASNSFSTDTQYF. CDR3 sequence (DNA): TGCGCCAGCAATAGTTTTAGCACAGATACGCAGTATTTT.

This chain connects TRBV13 to TRBJ2-2; D ambiguous. V was cut by 6 bases and J by 3 bases, with 14 bases left in between. CDR1 and CDR2 from the germline V gene are PRHDT and FYEKMQ (reference sequence). There are 15 residues in the CDR3. The CDR3 region is CASRLRSGYTGELFF. For the CDR3, the DNA is TGTGCCAGCAGACTAAGGTCCGGGTACACCGGGGAGCTGTTTTTT.

The rearrangement joins TRBV7-2 to TRBJ1-4; TRBD1 agrees at 7 bases. The CDR3 runs 15 residues. Losses at the gene ends were 4 bases for V and 8 bases for J; bases not matched to a gene: 10. Per the germline V gene, CDR1 is SGHTA and CDR2 is FQGNSA. The CDR3 protein is CASSSGDRDSEKLFF. The CDR3 nucleotides read TGTGCCAGCAGCTCGGGCGACAGGGATAGCGAAAAACTGTTTTTT.

J is TRBJ2-3 and V is TRBV6-2 or TRBV6-3, with 9 positions matching TRBD1. The J segment lost 2 bases and the V segment lost 4 bases, leaving 10 bases of the junction unmatched. The CDR3 contains 17 residues. Per germline, CDR1 MNHEY and CDR2 SVGEGT. The CDR3 bases are TGTGCCAGCAGTTCCGGGACAGGGCGACTTTTCACAGATACGCAGTATTTT. It translates to CASSSGTGRLFTDTQYF.

This chain links TRBV5-1 with TRBJ2-6; no reliable D call. Trimming removed 5 bases from V and 0 bases from J, with 9 bases in between. Germline lookup yields CDR1 SGHRS and CDR2 YFSETQ. The CDR3 extends over 15 amino acids. CDR3 nucleotides: TGCGCCAGCAGTCTAAGCGTCTCTGGGGCCAACGTCCTGACTTTC. It yields the protein CASSLSVSGANVLTF. The variable domain in full, with the rest retrieved from reference TRBV5-1 and TRBJ2-6, is KAGVTQTPRYLIKTRGQQVTLSCSPISGHRSVSWYQQTPGQGLQFLFEYFSETQRNKGNFPGRFSGRQFSNSRSEMNVSTLELGDSALYLCASSLSVSGANVLTFGAGSRLTVL.

The chain links TRBV19 to TRBJ1-2; a weak D match, TRBD1 (6 bases). Trimming stripped 3 bases from V and 6 bases from J, with 17 bases between. Germline CDR1 LNHDA, CDR2 SQIVND (reference sequence). There are 15 residues in the CDR3. CDR3 amino acids: CASSMRAGAGDGYTF. The CDR3 region has the DNA TGTGCCAGTAGTATGCGGGCGGGGGCTGGCGATGGCTACACCTTC.

This clone was picked up a small number of times. The rearrangement uses TRBV7-2 and TRBJ2-2; 7 bases are shared with TRBD1. The CDR3 is 16 residues long. Trimming at V came to 5 bases and at J to 0 bases, leaving 6 bases not matched to a gene. Per germline, CDR1 SGHTA and CDR2 FQGNSA. The CDR3 protein is CASSPLTGTNTGELFF. The CDR3 bases are TGTGCCAGCAGCCCCCTGACAGGGACGAACACCGGGGAGCTGTTTTTT.

The chain combines TRBV29-1 with TRBJ2-3, with D perhaps matching TRBD1 (5 bases). Germline CDR1 is SQVTM and CDR2 is ANQGSEA. V was clipped by 6 bases and J by 8 bases, with 18 bases between them. This CDR3 is built from 13 residues. The CDR3 spells CSVGQGSRGTQYF. CDR3 nucleotide sequence: TGCAGCGTAGGCCAGGGATCCCGTGGTACGCAGTATTTT.

This sequence joins TRBV27 and TRBJ1-5; TRBD1 matches at 12 bases. The length of the CDR3 is 15 residues. V shed 8 bases, J shed 7 bases, and the junction held 9 bases outside the gene matches. CDR1 and CDR2 from the germline V gene are MNHEY and SMNVEV (reference sequence). The CDR3 DNA is TGTGCCAGCCGCCGGGACAGGGGGCTTAGCCAGCCCCAGCATTTT. Translating gives CASRRDRGLSQPQHF.

In the case of this clone: Other nucleotide sequences in the sample specify the same CDR3. The rearrangement uses TRBV5-1 and TRBJ2-1; 7 bases are shared with TRBD1. This CDR3 is built from 14 residues. In germline, CDR1 is SGHRS, CDR2 YFSETQ. The V and J ends lost 0 bases and 4 bases, in that order; junction bases with no gene match: 1. The CDR3 reads CASSLGDSYNEQFF. In DNA, the CDR3 is TGCGCCAGCAGCTTGGGGGACAGTTACAATGAGCAGTTCTTC.

The V gene is TRBV19, the J gene TRBJ1-5; D is possibly TRBD1 (5 bases). Between the trimmed V and J ends, which lost 1 base and 2 bases, there was a span of 9 bases. This CDR3 has 15 amino acids. Germline values: CDR1 LNHDA, CDR2 SQIVND (reference sequence). The CDR3 DNA is TGTGCCAGTAGTATAGGGAGGGGCGGCAATCAGCCCCAGCATTTT. This translates into CASSIGRGGNQPQHF.

The sample holds one count of this clone. The chain joins TRBV7-8 to TRBJ2-3; 8 nucleotides match TRBD2. Germline CDR1 reads SGHVS; CDR2 reads FQNEAQ. V lost 1 base and J lost 1; bases outside the gene matches: 10. This CDR3 has 18 amino acids. This CDR3 is CASSLVTGAGRGTDTQYF. In DNA, the CDR3 is TGTGCCAGCAGCTTAGTTACGGGGGCCGGGAGGGGCACAGATACGCAGTATTTT. The full variable domain, in which reference TRBV7-8 and TRBJ2-3 provide the parts outside the CDR3, is GAGVSQSPRYKVAKRGQDVALRCDPISGHVSLFWYQQALGQGPEFLTYFQNEAQLDKSGLPSDRFFAERPEGSVSTLKIQRTQQEDSAVYLCASSLVTGAGRGTDTQYFGPGTRLTVL.

The V gene is TRBV11-2, the J gene TRBJ2-7, with TRBD1 identical over 8 bases. The CDR3 totals 14 residues. The germline V gene encodes CDR1 SGHAT and CDR2 FQNNGV. V shed 5 bases, J shed 4 bases, and the junction held 7 bases outside the gene matches. The CDR3 region is CASSPATGEYEQYF. CDR3 nucleotides: TGTGCCAGCAGCCCAGCGACAGGGGAATACGAGCAGTACTTC.

This clone was recorded a few times. The chain joins TRBV2 to TRBJ1-5; 9 nucleotides align to TRBD1. Germline V CDR1 and CDR2: SNHLY, FYNNEI. The CDR3 consists of 15 residues. V shed 3 bases and J 2 bases; nucleotides not matched to a gene: 2. The chain's CDR3 is CASSEGDRGNQPQHF. As DNA, the CDR3 is TGTGCCAGCAGTGAGGGGGACAGGGGCAATCAGCCCCAGCATTTT.

This chain joins TRBV18 and TRBJ1-5; weak D call: TRBD1 (5 bases). The V gene's germline CDR1 is KGHSH and CDR2 LQKENI. V was pared by 5 bases and J by 6 bases, with 11 bases between. There are 13 residues in the CDR3. The chain's CDR3 is CASSFGGGQPQHF. For the CDR3, the DNA is TGTGCCAGCTCATTCGGGGGGGGTCAGCCCCAGCATTTT.

This sequence joins TRBV27 and TRBJ1-2; D perhaps matches TRBD1 (5 bases). V dropped 4 bases and J dropped 4 bases, with 10 bases sitting between them. This CDR3 comprises 13 residues. Germline CDR1 and CDR2: MNHEY and SMNVEV (reference sequence). Here the CDR3 DNA reads TGTGCCAGCAGTTCAGGGCTAGGCTATGGCTACACCTTC. This encodes CASSSGLGYGYTF.

The CDR3 DNA reads as TGTGCCACGGGGGCGGAAGGGGTCACTGAAGCTTTCTTT. Translation: CATGAEGVTEAFF. The chain carries TRBV24-1 and TRBJ1-1; D is perhaps TRBD1 (6 bases). Deletions cut 10 bases from V and 4 bases from J, with 15 bases between. The germline V gene encodes CDR1 KGHDR and CDR2 SFDVKD. The CDR3 runs 13 residues.

The J gene is TRBJ2-7, the V gene TRBV2; no definite D call. Trimming removed 5 bases from V and 1 base from J, with 12 bases in between. Germline CDR1 is SNHLY and CDR2 is FYNNEI. The CDR3 loop spans 14 amino acids. The CDR3 bases are TGTGCCAGCAGTCTGCCCTCAGGTTCCTACGAGCAGTACTTC. Amino acids: CASSLPSGSYEQYF.

The gene calls are TRBV15 and TRBJ2-1; TRBD1 agrees at 7 bases. The CDR3 runs to 14 residues. The junction had 10 bases not matched to a gene; V was cut back by 7 bases and J by 7 bases. The germline V gene has CDR1 LNHNV and CDR2 YYDKDF (reference sequence). CDR3 protein: CATTRGGQRNEQFF. The CDR3 nucleotides are TGTGCCACCACGCGAGGGGGCCAGAGGAATGAGCAGTTCTTC.

V gene TRBV23-1 combines with J gene TRBJ1-6; 12 bases map to TRBD1. TRBV23-1 is classed as an ORF, of uncertain function. This CDR3 is built from 19 residues. The V segment lost 4 bases and the J segment 1 base; nucleotides outside the gene matches: 8. CDR3 coding DNA: TGCGCCAGCAGTCCGGGACAGGGGGCCGGTAAATCCTATAATTCACCCCTCCACTTT. Residues: CASSPGQGAGKSYNSPLHF.

The CDR3: CASSPVVIAGGRFLGTDTQYF. CDR3 DNA: TGTGCCAGCAGTCCCGTTGTGATAGCGGGGGGGCGTTTTTTGGGCACAGATACGCAGTATTTT. The gene calls are TRBV6-6 and TRBJ2-3; the match to TRBD2 covers 11 bases. This CDR3 is 21 amino acids long. Germline CDR1 and CDR2: MNHNY and SVGAGI (reference sequence). V trimming: 5 bases; J trimming: 1 base; junction bases outside the gene matches: 20.